A single sample gave rise to the 30 T cell receptor beta chains below, sequenced in a study of T-cell reconstitution after alpha-beta-depleted transplantation in children (dated by TCRdb to the mid-2010s). The treatment or condition tag for this specimen amounts to: allogeneic hematopoietic cell transplantation with graft depleted of TCRalphabeta T cells and CD19 B cells. Receptor libraries were prepared by PCR. Sequencing took place on an Illumina HiSeq 2500. To normalize quantification of the TCRbeta repertoire, the TCR libraries were built with molecular barcoding that relied on unique molecular identifiers. TCRdb trimmed the raw reads at Q25, called clones with MiXCR and kept productive beta chains. Entries that share a CDR3 protein sequence are merged under the most common genes and DNA. The table for this sample lists tens of thousands of distinct CDR3 sequences; 4.9% of them were counted only once. Approximately 19% of the sample is in the top ten clones.

Here the sequenced sample was PBMCs, mostly from graft donor cells, taken 180 days after TCRalphabeta/CD19-depleted stem cell transplant. All receptors come from a boy under three years old who had a stem cell transplant for acute myeloid leukemia, so the T cells may come from the graft donor.

This clonotype was recorded many times. This chain connects TRBV5-1 to TRBJ2-7, with D possibly TRBD1 on 6 matching bases. Trimming removed 2 bases at V and 2 bases at J, with 11 bases between. Germline lookup yields CDR1 SGHRS and CDR2 YFSETQ. This CDR3 contains 14 residues. The CDR3 here is CASSLGQSTYEQYV. In DNA, the CDR3 is TGCGCCAGCAGCTTAGGACAGAGTACCTACGAGCAGTACGTC.

This clonotype was detected many times. The rearrangement uses TRBV3-1 and TRBJ2-1; the D is unclear. The CDR3 is made up of 14 amino acids. The ends were cut back, 0 bases at V and 7 bases at J, with 10 bases in the middle. Per the germline V gene, CDR1 is LGHDT and CDR2 is YNNKEL (reference sequence). The CDR3 coding sequence is TGTGCCAGCAGCCAAGATGGGAAGGCGAATGAGCAGTTCTTC. Its translation is CASSQDGKANEQFF.

This clonotype has ten or more counts. The chain employs TRBV20-1 and TRBJ2-3; TRBD2 aligns across 12 bases. The V and J ends lost 5 bases and 11 bases, in that order; junction bases with no gene match: 5. The germline gives CDR1 DFQATT, CDR2 SNEGSKA (reference sequence). The CDR3 is made up of 12 amino acids. The CDR3 spells CSAYLAGGRQYF. The CDR3 DNA reads TGCAGTGCTTACCTAGCGGGGGGGCGGCAGTATTTT.

This clonotype has a count of ten or more. The chain couples TRBV5-1 to TRBJ1-6; no firm D call. Trimming stripped 0 bases from V and 0 bases from J, with 10 bases between. Germline-derived CDR1 and CDR2 are SGHRS and YFSETQ. The CDR3 has 17 amino acids. The CDR3 region has the DNA TGCGCCAGCAGCTTGGGACGGGCGGCCTCCTATAATTCACCCCTCCACTTT. Translation gives CASSLGRAASYNSPLHF. Full variable domain (missing parts from reference TRBV5-1 and TRBJ1-6): KAGVTQTPRYLIKTRGQQVTLSCSPISGHRSVSWYQQTPGQGLQFLFEYFSETQRNKGNFPGRFSGRQFSNSRSEMNVSTLELGDSALYLCASSLGRAASYNSPLHFGNGTRLTVT.

This clonotype was recorded many times. CDR3 nucleotides: TGTGCCAGCAGCCGGGCCTTCAGCAATGAGCAGTTCTTC. It is translated as CASSRAFSNEQFF. The V and J genes are TRBV2 and TRBJ2-1; D ambiguous. The V end was cut by 6 bases, the J end by 6 bases, with 12 bases between. The CDR3 covers 13 residues. Germline V gene sequence: CDR1 SNHLY, CDR2 FYNNEI.

This clonotype has at least ten counts. The V call is TRBV9, the J call TRBJ2-5; TRBD2 might be the D (6 bases). The CDR3 totals 15 residues. Germline V gives CDR1 SGDLS, CDR2 YYNGEE. The V gene lost 0 bases and the J gene lost 3 bases, with 12 bases spanning the gap. The CDR3: CASSVAGRGKETQYF. The CDR3 DNA reads as TGTGCCAGCAGCGTAGCAGGTCGGGGGAAAGAGACCCAGTACTTC.

This clonotype was recorded at least ten times. The chain is built from TRBV4-3 and TRBJ2-3; D remains unclear. V was clipped by 0 bases and J by 1 base, with 14 bases between them. The CDR3 consists of 17 residues. Germline CDR1 LGHNA, CDR2 YSLEER. The CDR3 spells CASSQDLTPVGTDTQYF. CDR3 sequence (DNA): TGCGCCAGCAGCCAAGACTTGACTCCTGTGGGCACAGATACGCAGTATTTT.

Ten or more counts support this clonotype. This chain uses TRBV7-9 with TRBJ2-5; 7 nucleotides line up with TRBD1. The CDR3 contains 13 residues. The germline CDR1 and CDR2 sequences are SEHNR and FQNEAQ (reference sequence). Losses at the gene ends were 5 bases for V and 4 bases for J; bases not matched to a gene: 4. CDR3 loop: CASSPTGVETQYF. Written as DNA, the CDR3 is TGTGCCAGCAGCCCCACAGGGGTAGAGACCCAGTACTTC.

This clonotype appeared many times. CDR3 protein: CASSLHPDRPYEQYF. The CDR3 nucleotides are TGCGCCAGCAGCCTACACCCCGACAGGCCCTACGAGCAGTACTTC. The rearrangement joins TRBV4-1 to TRBJ2-7; a possible D gene is TRBD1 (6 bases). Per germline, CDR1 MGHRA and CDR2 YSYEKL. V lost 4 bases and J 2 bases, leaving 15 bases between the germline ends. This CDR3 contains 15 residues.

This clonotype has only a few counts. The chain combines TRBV6-1 with TRBJ1-2; possible D gene TRBD1, 6 bases. V gave up 1 base and J gave up 8 bases, with 11 bases separating them. CDR3 length equals 13 residues. Germline lookup yields CDR1 MNHNS and CDR2 SASEGT. The CDR3 protein is CASSEDRVYGYTF. The CDR3 DNA follows: TGTGCCAGCAGTGAAGACAGGGTGTACGGCTACACCTTC.

This clonotype was found many times. The rearrangement links TRBV12-3 or TRBV12-4 to TRBJ2-5; D unclear. The CDR3 runs to 11 residues. V lost 4 bases and J 5 bases, leaving 5 bases between the germline ends. The CDR3 sequence: CASSSGETQYF. In DNA form, the CDR3 reads TGTGCCAGCAGTTCCGGGGAGACCCAGTACTTC.

This clonotype was found many times. The chain couples TRBV19 to TRBJ2-4; TRBD1 matches 9 bases. The CDR3 has 15 residues. Per germline, CDR1 LNHDA and CDR2 SQIVND (reference sequence). Unmatched junction bases numbered 5, after V lost 4 bases and J lost 4 bases. In DNA, the CDR3 is TGTGCCAGTAGTACCGGGGGGACAGGGAAAAACATTCAGTACTTC. It codes for CASSTGGTGKNIQYF. Variable domain in full (rest from reference TRBV19 and TRBJ2-4): DGGITQSPKYLFRKEGQNVTLSCEQNLNHDAMYWYRQDPGQGLRLIYYSQIVNDFQKGDIAEGYSVSREKKESFPLTVTSAQKNPTAFYLCASSTGGTGKNIQYFGAGTRLSVL.

The sample holds many counts of this clonotype. The J gene is TRBJ2-5, the V gene TRBV7-9; D is uncertain. CDR1 is SEHNR and CDR2 is FQNEAQ in the germline V gene (reference sequence). This CDR3 has 17 residues. Deletions cut 3 bases from V and 5 bases from J, with 22 bases between. The CDR3 region has the DNA TGTGCCAGCAGCTTTCCTTCTGGGCCGGGCATGGAGGAGACCCAGTACTTC. The encoded protein is CASSFPSGPGMEETQYF.

This clonotype was found many times. The rearrangement uses TRBV9 and TRBJ2-3, with D hard to call. Germline V lookup: CDR1 SGDLS, CDR2 YYNGEE. This CDR3 is built from 12 residues. The V and J ends lost 0 bases and 3 bases respectively, with 2 bases between them. The CDR3 loop reads CASSVVTDTQYF. The CDR3, as DNA: TGTGCCAGCAGCGTAGTGACAGATACGCAGTATTTT. The full variable domain, its missing parts supplied by reference TRBV9 and TRBJ2-3, is DSGVTQTPKHLITATGQRVTLRCSPRSGDLSVYWYQQSLDQGLQFLIQYYNGEERAKGNILERFSAQQFPDLHSELNLSSLELGDSALYFCASSVVTDTQYFGPGTRLTVL.

This clonotype was recorded at least ten times. V usage is TRBV7-2 and J usage is TRBJ2-5, with 9 bases lining up with TRBD2. The CDR3 runs to 15 residues. Losses at the gene ends were 2 bases for V and 7 bases for J; bases not matched to a gene: 8. Germline V gene lookup returns CDR1 SGHTA and CDR2 FQGNSA. CDR3 DNA sequence: TGTGCCAGCAGCTTAAGGGGACTAGCTGGTGGGACCCAGTACTTC. As protein: CASSLRGLAGGTQYF.

This clonotype was recorded many times. Here the CDR3 reads CATSESIPPYGYTF. The DNA for the CDR3 is TGTGCCACCAGTGAGTCCATCCCGCCCTATGGCTACACCTTC. V gene TRBV24-1 combines with J gene TRBJ1-2; D uncertain. With 4 bases removed from V and 4 bases from J, the gap between germline ends came to 12 bases. The CDR3 has 14 residues. Germline V CDR1 and CDR2: KGHDR, SFDVKD.

This clonotype has ten or more counts. The chain is built from TRBV6-6 and TRBJ2-1; TRBD2 matches 7 bases. V lost 6 bases to trimming and J lost 4 bases; unmatched junction nucleotides: 15. Germline CDR1 reads MNHNY; CDR2 reads SVGAGI (reference sequence). This CDR3 comprises 17 residues. This CDR3 is CASRFHQHPGGYNEQFF. As DNA, the CDR3 is TGTGCCAGCAGATTCCACCAACACCCGGGGGGATACAATGAGCAGTTCTTC.

The table lists this clonotype with many counts. The CDR3 region has the DNA TGCGCCAGCAGCTTGGGACTCGGAGTACGGACAGTACGTGTGGAGCTGTTTTTT. Residues: CASSLGLGVRTVRVELFF. This rearrangement joins TRBV5-1 to TRBJ2-2, with TRBD1 as a possible D gene (6 bases). This CDR3 is built from 18 residues. Germline assignment: CDR1 SGHRS and CDR2 YFSETQ. Trimming stripped 0 bases from V and 10 bases from J, with 25 bases between.

Ten or more counts support this clonotype. The chain joins TRBV18 to TRBJ2-4; D unresolved. Looked up from germline, CDR1 is KGHSH and CDR2 is LQKENI. The CDR3 runs to 16 residues. V was pared by 1 base and J by 0 bases, with 10 bases between. CDR3 residues: CASSPQNSLAKNIQYF. The CDR3 region has the DNA TGTGCCAGCTCACCACAAAACAGCCTAGCCAAAAACATTCAGTACTTC.

This clonotype was recorded many times. The chain joins TRBV10-3 to TRBJ2-3, with 9 bases lining up with TRBD2. The germline CDR1 and CDR2 sequences are ENHRY and SYGVKD. V trimming: 4 bases; J trimming: 0 bases; junction bases outside the gene matches: 2. This CDR3 has 15 amino acids. CDR3 nucleotides: TGTGCCATCAGTGTACTAGCGGGTAGCACAGATACGCAGTATTTT. Protein product: CAISVLAGSTDTQYF.

This clonotype was seen at least ten times. The chain recombines TRBV10-3 with TRBJ2-5; D remains ambiguous. This CDR3 is 17 amino acids long. Germline-derived CDR1 and CDR2 are ENHRY and SYGVKD. Trimming cost V 0 bases and J 1 base, with 15 bases left between them. This CDR3 reads CAISESVDPTAQETQYF. CDR3 bases: TGTGCCATCAGTGAGTCGGTTGATCCGACCGCCCAAGAGACCCAGTACTTC.

This clonotype was detected many times. The CDR3 region has the DNA TGTGCCAGCAACAGGGGAAGGTGGAACACCGGGGAGCTGTTTTTT. Amino acids: CASNRGRWNTGELFF. The chain joins TRBV11-3 to TRBJ2-2; TRBD1 matches at 7 bases. The CDR3 covers 15 residues. V lost 7 bases and J lost 1; bases outside the gene matches: 6. In germline, CDR1 is SGHNT, CDR2 YENEEA. The full variable domain, with the rest looked up from reference TRBV11-3 and TRBJ2-2, is EAGVVQSPRYKIIEKKQPVAFWCNPISGHNTLYWYLQNLGQGPELLIRYENEEAVDDSQLPKDRFSAERLKGVDSTLKIQPAELGDSAVYLCASNRGRWNTGELFFGEGSRLTVL.

The sample holds many counts of this clonotype. The V call is TRBV3-1, the J call TRBJ2-1; TRBD2 aligns across 8 bases. This CDR3 is built from 15 residues. The V gene end was trimmed by 0 bases and the J gene end by 8 bases; junction bases not matched to a gene: 6. Germline loops: CDR1 LGHDT, CDR2 YNNKEL (reference sequence). This chain's CDR3 is CASSQEGRGADEQFF. The DNA of the CDR3 is TGTGCCAGCAGCCAAGAAGGGCGGGGGGCCGATGAGCAGTTCTTC.

This clonotype was detected ten times or more. The chain couples TRBV25-1 to TRBJ2-3, with 7 positions matching TRBD2. V trimming: 3 bases; J trimming: 5 bases; junction bases outside the gene matches: 11. CDR3 length: 16 amino acids. Germline V gives CDR1 MGHDK, CDR2 SYGVNS. The CDR3 DNA reads as TGTGCCAGCAGTGATTCGTTGGGAGGGCATCGAGATACGCAGTATTTT. Protein: CASSDSLGGHRDTQYF. The variable domain in full, completed from reference TRBV25-1 and TRBJ2-3, reads EADIYQTPRYLVIGTGKKITLECSQTMGHDKMYWYQQDPGMELHLIHYSYGVNSTEKGDLSSESTVSRIRTEHFPLTLESARPSHTSQYLCASSDSLGGHRDTQYFGPGTRLTVL.

This clonotype is judged medium-sized. This rearrangement joins TRBV20-1 to TRBJ2-3; 8 bases line up with TRBD2. There are 12 residues in the CDR3. Per germline, CDR1 DFQATT and CDR2 SNEGSKA (reference sequence). In DNA, the CDR3 is TGCACTCCGGGGGGGACCACAGATACGCAGTATTTT. Amino acid sequence: CTPGGTTDTQYF.

This clonotype was detected many times. This chain joins TRBV6-5 and TRBJ2-4; a possible D gene is TRBD2 (6 bases). This CDR3 has 14 residues. V was shortened by 2 bases and J by 8 bases, with 13 bases between the two germline ends. The germline V gene encodes CDR1 MNHEY and CDR2 SVGAGI. This chain's CDR3 is CASSYGGSNDIQYF. The CDR3 DNA reads TGTGCCAGCAGTTACGGGGGGAGTAACGACATTCAGTACTTC.

Ten or more counts support this clonotype. This chain joins TRBV28 and TRBJ1-5; TRBD1 aligns across 9 bases. J gave up 8 bases and V 3 bases, and 5 bases lay outside the gene matches. Germline loops: CDR1 MDHEN, CDR2 SYDVKM. The CDR3 is 14 residues long. CDR3 protein: CASSLTGGREPQHF. The DNA of the CDR3 is TGTGCCAGCAGTTTGACAGGGGGAAGAGAGCCCCAGCATTTT.

This clonotype has at least ten counts. The chain carries TRBV12-3 or TRBV12-4 and TRBJ2-7; 7 bases are a match to TRBD1. Losses at the gene ends were 8 bases for V and 1 base for J; bases not matched to a gene: 11. The CDR3 length is 15 residues. The CDR3 DNA reads TGTGCCAGCCTGAAGGAGACAGGGAAATCCTACGAGCAGTACGTC. This gives the protein CASLKETGKSYEQYV.

This clonotype has ten or more counts. The CDR3 DNA follows: TGCGCCAGCAGCCAAGCTCCGAACACCGGGGAGCTGTTTTTT. Protein sequence: CASSQAPNTGELFF. J is TRBJ2-2 and V is TRBV4-1; D gene uncertain. V lost 1 base to trimming and J lost 0 bases, with 3 bases between them. The CDR3 runs 14 residues. The germline V gene encodes CDR1 MGHRA and CDR2 YSYEKL.

This clonotype was observed at least ten times. As DNA, the CDR3 is TGTGCCAGCAGCGAAAAGTGGGGATGGGACGAGCAGTACTTC. Amino acid sequence: CASSEKWGWDEQYF. This chain uses TRBV9 with TRBJ2-7; D is unresolved. Trimming removed 3 bases at V and 5 bases at J, with 15 bases between. The germline gives CDR1 SGDLS, CDR2 YYNGEE. The CDR3 runs to 14 residues.